This T cell receptor beta chain stems from a study of neurological immune-mediated disorders. Broader study findings: Private repertoires in all groups were suggested by the absence of shared CDR3 amino acid sequences among expanded clones across subjects.

This clonotype was counted many times. Its target is not known. Its ends do not fully match the called genes, so a read error is possible. The CDR3 extends over 13 amino acids. Germline V gene lookup returns CDR1 SEHNR and CDR2 FQNEAQ (reference sequence). It was by 5'RACE with 10-nucleotide random UMIs that the cDNA was made. From the 5' RACE reads, TCRdb called clonotypes with MiXCR, one entry per CDR3 protein. Of some 66,000 distinct CDR3 sequences in the sample, over 4% were seen once. The unsorted libraries had their origin in 2 million PBMCs stored at -80 C. Sequenced sample: PBMCs. The chain has TRBV7-9 and TRBJ1-5; unclear D gene. The sequence came from a man aged 45-65 years with multiple sclerosis. In DNA, the CDR3 is TGTGCCAGCAGCCTTTCTTTGGGCCAGCCCCAGAATTTT. As protein: CASSLSLGQPQNF.